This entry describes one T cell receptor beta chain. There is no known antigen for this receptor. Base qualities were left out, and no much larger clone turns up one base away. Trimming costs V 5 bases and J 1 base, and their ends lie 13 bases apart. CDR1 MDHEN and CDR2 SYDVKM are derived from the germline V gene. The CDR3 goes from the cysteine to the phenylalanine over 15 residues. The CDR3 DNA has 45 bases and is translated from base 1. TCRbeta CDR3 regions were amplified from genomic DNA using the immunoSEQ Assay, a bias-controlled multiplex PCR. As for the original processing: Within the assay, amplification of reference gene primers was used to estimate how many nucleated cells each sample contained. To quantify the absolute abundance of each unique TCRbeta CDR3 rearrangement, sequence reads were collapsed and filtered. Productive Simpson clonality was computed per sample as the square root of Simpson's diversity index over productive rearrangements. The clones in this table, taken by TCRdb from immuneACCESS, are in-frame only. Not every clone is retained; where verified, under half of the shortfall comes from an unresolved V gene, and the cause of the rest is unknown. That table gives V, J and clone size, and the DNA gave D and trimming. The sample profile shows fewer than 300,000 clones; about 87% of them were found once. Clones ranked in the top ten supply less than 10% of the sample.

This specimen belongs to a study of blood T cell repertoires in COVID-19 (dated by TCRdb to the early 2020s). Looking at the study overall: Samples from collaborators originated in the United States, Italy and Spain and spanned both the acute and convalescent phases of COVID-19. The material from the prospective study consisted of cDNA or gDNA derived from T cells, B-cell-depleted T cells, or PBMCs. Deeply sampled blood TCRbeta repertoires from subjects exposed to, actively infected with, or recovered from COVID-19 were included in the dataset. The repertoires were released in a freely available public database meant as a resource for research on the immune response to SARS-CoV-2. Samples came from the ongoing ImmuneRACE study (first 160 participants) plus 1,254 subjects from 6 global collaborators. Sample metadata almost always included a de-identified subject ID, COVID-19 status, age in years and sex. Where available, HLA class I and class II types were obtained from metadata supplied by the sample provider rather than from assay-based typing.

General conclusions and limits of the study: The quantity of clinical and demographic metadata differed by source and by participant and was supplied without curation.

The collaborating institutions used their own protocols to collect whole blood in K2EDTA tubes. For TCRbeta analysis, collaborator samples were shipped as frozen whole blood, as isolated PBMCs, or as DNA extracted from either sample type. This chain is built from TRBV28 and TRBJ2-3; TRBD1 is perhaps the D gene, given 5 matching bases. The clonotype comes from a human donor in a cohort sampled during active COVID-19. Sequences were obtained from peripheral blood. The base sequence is TGTGCCAGCAGTCTACTGGCACAGGGCACAGATACGCAGTATTTT. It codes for CASSLLAQGTDTQYF.